The entry that follows covers one T cell receptor beta chain sequence. Sequenced by immunoSEQ multiplex PCR; TCRdb stores in-frame clones only, minus some. The sample records roughly 150,000 clones, under 80% being singletons. These data come from a study of blood T cell repertoires in COVID-19. Study details: The origin of the acute and convalescent COVID-19 samples was the United States, Italy and Spain. Sources were T cells, B-cell-depleted T cells, or PBMCs; the material itself was cDNA or gDNA.

The CDR3 sequence is 15 residues long. J was trimmed by 4 bases and V by 3 bases; bases with no gene match: 6. The germline V gene has CDR1 SGDLS and CDR2 YYNGEE. The chain recombines TRBV9 with TRBJ2-3; 9 nucleotides align to TRBD2. The clonotype comes from a man aged 55-75 years with acute or convalescent COVID-19. The sample was peripheral blood. For the CDR3, the DNA is TGTGCCAGCAGCGCCGTGGCGGGAGGGGCAGATACGCAGTATTTT. Its translation: CASSAVAGGADTQYF.